Each of the 17 T cell receptor beta chains below was sequenced from the same sample in a study of shared clonotypes between healthy human individuals. Libraries were prepared by immunoSEQ multiplex PCR; TCRdb keeps only in-frame clonotypes and omits some of them. The table has around 2,100,000 clones, about 95% seen once; the top ten hold around 1.2%. Naivety among CD8 cells was defined by CD45RO negativity and positive CCR7 selection, thereby excluding terminally differentiated effector memory CD45RA+ cells. Sequencing used naive CD8+ T cells sorted from blood. The receptors were gathered from a man younger than 30 in good health.

The chain links TRBV27 to TRBJ1-1; maybe TRBD1 (5 bases). From germline, CDR1 is MNHEY and CDR2 SMNVEV (reference sequence). V lost 4 bases to trimming and J lost 0 bases, with 18 bases between them. The CDR3 loop spans 17 amino acids. The CDR3 nucleotides read TGTGCCAGCAGTTCCCTTTGGCCGGGGGATGTGAACACTGAAGCTTTCTTT. Its protein is CASSSLWPGDVNTEAFF.

The chain uses TRBV6-5 and TRBJ2-1; D gene unclear. The CDR3 length is 14 residues. CDR1 MNHEY and CDR2 SVGAGI come from the germline V gene. Deletions cut 7 bases from V and 5 bases from J, with 15 bases between. The CDR3 bases are TGTGCCAGCACCACGGGCAGCTCTAACAATGAGCAGTTCTTC. This encodes CASTTGSSNNEQFF.

The sample holds one count of this clone. The J gene is TRBJ2-7, the V gene TRBV6-5; 10 nucleotides match TRBD2. Losses at the gene ends were 5 bases for V and 5 bases for J; bases not matched to a gene: 6. The CDR3 length is 14 residues. CDR1 and CDR2 (germline): MNHEY, SVGAGI. Here the CDR3 reads CASSQLLAGDEQYF. DNA of the CDR3: TGTGCCAGCAGTCAACTTCTAGCGGGAGACGAGCAGTACTTC.

The chain is built from TRBV28 and TRBJ1-3; D unresolved. Germline V gives CDR1 MDHEN, CDR2 SYDVKM. The ends were cut back, 5 bases at V and 0 bases at J, with 14 bases in the middle. The CDR3 covers 16 residues. CDR3 region: CASSSLSEFSGNTIYF. The CDR3 coding sequence is TGTGCCAGCAGTAGCCTTTCGGAATTCTCTGGAAACACCATATATTTT.

This sequence joins TRBV13 and TRBJ2-7, with 8 bases lining up with TRBD2. Germline CDR1 is PRHDT and CDR2 is FYEKMQ (reference sequence). J was trimmed by 0 bases and V by 5 bases; bases with no gene match: 6. The CDR3 covers 15 residues. The CDR3 DNA reads TGTGCCAGCAGCCCATCCGGGACTAGCTCCTACGAGCAGTACTTC. Translated: CASSPSGTSSYEQYF. The full variable domain, with the rest looked up from reference TRBV13 and TRBJ2-7, is AAGVIQSPRHLIKEKRETATLKCYPIPRHDTVYWYQQGPGQDPQFLISFYEKMQSDKGSIPDRFSAQQFSDYHSELNMSSLELGDSALYFCASSPSGTSSYEQYFGPGTRLTVT.

V usage is TRBV5-6 and J usage is TRBJ1-2; TRBD1 matches 8 bases. The CDR3 has 16 residues. Trimming removed 4 bases from V and 8 bases from J; junction bases left unmatched: 16. Looked up from germline, CDR1 is SGHDT and CDR2 is YYEEEE. DNA for the CDR3: TGTGCCAGCAGCCGGACAGGGATGGTTAACTATTCGGGCTACACCTTC. As protein: CASSRTGMVNYSGYTF.

V and J are TRBV5-5 and TRBJ2-7; a possible D gene is TRBD2 (5 bases). The V and J ends lost 7 bases and 1 base respectively, with 15 bases between them. Per germline, CDR1 SGHKS and CDR2 YYEKEE (reference sequence). The length of the CDR3 is 14 residues. CDR3 protein: CASSWRSFSYEQYF. For the CDR3, the DNA is TGTGCCAGCTCCTGGAGGTCTTTTTCCTACGAGCAGTACTTC.

The chain has TRBV29-1 and TRBJ2-5; the D is unclear. CDR3 length: 12 amino acids. Between the trimmed V and J ends, which lost 1 base and 1 base, there was a span of 4 bases. Per the germline V gene, CDR1 is SQVTM and CDR2 is ANQGSEA. The CDR3 nucleotides are TGCAGCGTTGAAGGGCCCCAAGAGACCCAGTACTTC. It specifies CSVEGPQETQYF.

CDR3 bases: TGTGCCAGCAGCTTGACGGGCCAGGCCGCTTTCTTT. Protein product: CASSLTGQAAFF. The V call is TRBV7-9, the J call TRBJ1-1; D remains ambiguous. V gave up 3 bases and J gave up 11 bases, with 13 bases separating them. CDR1 is SEHNR, CDR2 FQNEAQ, per germline (reference sequence). The CDR3 length is 12 residues.

The chain couples TRBV11-2 to TRBJ2-5, with TRBD2 matching over 11 bases. Germline CDR1 reads SGHAT; CDR2 reads FQNNGV. V shed 5 bases, J shed 2 bases, and the junction held 16 bases outside the gene matches. The CDR3 is 19 amino acids. The CDR3 loop reads CASSPPWGLAGGSQETQYF. CDR3 nucleotides: TGTGCCAGCAGCCCGCCTTGGGGGCTAGCGGGGGGATCACAAGAGACCCAGTACTTC.

Here the CDR3 reads CASSALVYGYTF. The CDR3 bases are TGTGCCAGCAGCGCCCTCGTTTATGGCTACACCTTC. V gene TRBV6-6 combines with J gene TRBJ1-2; D remains unclear. The CDR3 runs 12 residues. Trimming shortened V by 6 bases and J by 5 bases, and 10 bases separated the two germline ends. The germline V gene encodes CDR1 MNHNY and CDR2 SVGAGI (reference sequence).

The CDR3 sequence is CASSQDDGEPRGETQYF. The CDR3 coding sequence is TGCGCCAGCAGCCAAGATGACGGGGAACCCCGGGGAGAGACCCAGTACTTC. This chain links TRBV4-3 with TRBJ2-5; possible D gene TRBD2, 5 bases. V was clipped by 0 bases and J by 4 bases, with 18 bases between them. The CDR3 totals 17 residues. CDR1 LGHNA and CDR2 YSLEER come from the germline V gene.

The chain is built from TRBV27 and TRBJ1-2; 9 bases are shared with TRBD1. The V gene's germline CDR1 is MNHEY and CDR2 SMNVEV (reference sequence). The CDR3 loop spans 18 amino acids. V trimming: 2 bases; J trimming: 2 bases; junction bases outside the gene matches: 12. In nucleotides, the CDR3 is TGTGCCAGCAGTTTAACTCCCGATTGGACAGGGGCGAACTATGGCTACACCTTC. Its translation is CASSLTPDWTGANYGYTF.

The rearrangement joins TRBV5-5 to TRBJ1-6; D remains ambiguous. The CDR3 extends over 16 amino acids. V lost 1 base and J lost 10, with 18 bases in between. The germline V gene encodes CDR1 SGHKS and CDR2 YYEKEE (reference sequence). For the CDR3, the DNA is TGTGCCAGCAGCTTGAGTTCTTTAGAGGTGGAATCACCCCTCCACTTT. It encodes CASSLSSLEVESPLHF.

The J gene is TRBJ2-5, the V gene TRBV7-9; D is perhaps TRBD2 (5 bases). This CDR3 contains 14 residues. Trimming removed 3 bases from V and 4 bases from J, with 12 bases in between. The V gene's germline CDR1 is SEHNR and CDR2 FQNEAQ (reference sequence). The CDR3 loop is CASSFDLAPETQYF. In DNA, the CDR3 is TGTGCCAGCAGCTTTGATCTAGCCCCAGAGACCCAGTACTTC.

To note about this clone: The same CDR3 is also encoded by other DNA sequences in this sample. The V call is TRBV29-1, the J call TRBJ2-2, with D unresolved. Trimming shortened V by 1 base and J by 1 base, and 1 base separated the two germline ends. The CDR3 loop spans 12 amino acids. Germline CDR1 and CDR2: SQVTM and ANQGSEA. The CDR3 coding sequence is TGCAGCGTTGAAGGGAACACCGGGGAGCTGTTTTTT. Translated, it gives CSVEGNTGELFF.

In the case of this clone: This CDR3 is also generated by other DNA sequences in the sample. The J gene is TRBJ2-7, the V gene TRBV9; unclear D gene. CDR1 is SGDLS, CDR2 YYNGEE, per germline. Trimming took off 0 bases at V and 1 base at J, with 11 bases between the two ends. CDR3 length: 15 amino acids. CDR3 DNA: TGTGCCAGCAGCGTAGGATCCTCTGGATCCTACGAGCAGTACTTC. Its translation: CASSVGSSGSYEQYF.